Presented here are 17 T cell receptor beta chains from one specimen sequenced in a study of Graves' ophthalmopathy and Graves' hyperthyroidism. TCR beta CDR3 regions were amplified from RNA transcripts. First-round RT-PCR used HTBI primers; second-round multiplex PCR followed. Each CDR3 protein is one row after TCRdb ran MiXCR on the multiplex PCR reads. Of tens of thousands of distinct CDR3 sequences listed, approximately 52% are singletons. Source material: peripheral blood. The receptors stem from an adult woman with Graves' ophthalmopathy.

This clonotype is a singleton in its sample. The chain joins TRBV15 to TRBJ2-5, with TRBD1 matching over 7 bases. Germline V gene lookup returns CDR1 LNHNV and CDR2 YYDKDF (reference sequence). The V segment lost 3 bases and the J segment 5 bases; nucleotides outside the gene matches: 12. The CDR3 loop spans 16 amino acids. The CDR3 sequence: CATSSQFPDRDETQYF. In DNA, the CDR3 is TGTGCCACCAGCAGCCAATTCCCCGACAGGGACGAGACCCAGTACTTC.

V usage is TRBV7-2 and J usage is TRBJ2-1, with D perhaps TRBD1 (6 bases). The CDR3 consists of 14 residues. Germline V gives CDR1 SGHTA, CDR2 FQGNSA. Trimming cost V 2 bases and J 6 bases, with 11 bases left between them. CDR3 DNA: TGTGCCAGCAGCTTACCCGCGACAGGCAATGAGCAGTTCTTC. Translation gives CASSLPATGNEQFF.

This clonotype was recorded many times. This chain links TRBV20-1 with TRBJ1-2; a weak D match, TRBD1 (6 bases). The CDR3 spans 14 residues. Looked up from germline, CDR1 is DFQATT and CDR2 is SNEGSKA (reference sequence). Trimming left V 5 bases short and J 4 bases short, with 17 bases between. The CDR3 protein is CSAHNRDTAYGYTF. The CDR3 bases are TGCAGTGCTCATAACCGGGACACGGCCTATGGCTACACCTTC.

This chain connects TRBV2 to TRBJ2-7, with D perhaps matching TRBD2 (5 bases). This CDR3 region has 12 residues. Germline CDR1 and CDR2: SNHLY and FYNNEI. The ends were cut back, 6 bases at V and 4 bases at J, with 10 bases in the middle. CDR3 nucleotides: TGTGCCAGCAGCGCTACTAGTTACGAGCAGTACTTC. It specifies CASSATSYEQYF.

The rearrangement joins TRBV19 to TRBJ2-1, with unresolved D. Germline V lookup: CDR1 LNHDA, CDR2 SQIVND (reference sequence). The V gene lost 5 bases and the J gene lost 2 bases, with 4 bases spanning the gap. This CDR3 has 12 amino acids. The CDR3 nucleotides read TGTGCCAGTAGTGACCCCTACAATGAGCAGTTCTTC. Translating it yields CASSDPYNEQFF.

This clonotype was recorded many times. The V call is TRBV6-5, the J call TRBJ2-5; D unresolved. V was pared by 6 bases and J by 5 bases, with 16 bases between. This CDR3 spans 14 amino acids. Germline CDR1 and CDR2: MNHEY and SVGAGI. This CDR3 is CASRGAAARETQYF. DNA for the CDR3: TGTGCCAGCAGGGGCGCTGCCGCGAGGGAGACCCAGTACTTC.

The chain combines TRBV20-1 with TRBJ1-5; TRBD1 aligns across 12 bases. With V trimmed by 6 bases and J by 1 base, 7 bases remained unmatched. The CDR3 spans 16 residues. Germline lookup yields CDR1 DFQATT and CDR2 SNEGSKA (reference sequence). The CDR3 region is CSAWDRGPSSNQPQHF. DNA for the CDR3: TGCAGTGCCTGGGACAGGGGGCCCTCAAGCAATCAGCCCCAGCATTTT.

Ten or more counts support this clonotype. This chain uses TRBV20-1 with TRBJ1-3, with D perhaps matching TRBD1 (6 bases). Germline V gene lookup returns CDR1 DFQATT and CDR2 SNEGSKA (reference sequence). Trimming left V 6 bases short and J 0 bases short, with 12 bases between. The CDR3 is 14 residues long. This CDR3 is CSASQGFSGNTIYF. CDR3 DNA sequence: TGCAGTGCATCACAGGGCTTCTCTGGAAACACCATATATTTT.

At least ten counts were recorded for this clonotype. The chain links TRBV6-2 or TRBV6-3 to TRBJ2-1, with D perhaps given as TRBD1 or TRBD2 (5 bases each). V lost 5 bases, J lost 1 base, and 9 bases lay in between. The CDR3 loop spans 14 amino acids. The germline CDR1 and CDR2 sequences are MNHEY and SVGEGT. CDR3 in DNA: TGTGCCAGCAGTCGGGACCTGTCCTACAATGAGCAGTTCTTC. Translated: CASSRDLSYNEQFF.

In its sample, this clonotype was seen many times. The chain links TRBV20-1 to TRBJ1-1, with D tentatively TRBD1 (6 bases). CDR1 is DFQATT, CDR2 SNEGSKA, per germline (reference sequence). The CDR3 totals 14 residues. Trimming shortened V by 5 bases and J by 2 bases, and 15 bases separated the two germline ends. CDR3 sequence: CSAARNRENTEAFF. The CDR3 nucleotides read TGCAGTGCTGCCCGGAACAGGGAAAACACTGAAGCTTTCTTT.

The rearrangement links TRBV20-1 to TRBJ1-6, with D possibly matching TRBD1 (5 bases). Germline V gene lookup returns CDR1 DFQATT and CDR2 SNEGSKA (reference sequence). The CDR3 has 13 residues. Trimming removed 1 base at V and 5 bases at J, with 6 bases between. This CDR3 is CSARGQNNSPLHF. CDR3 nucleotide sequence: TGCAGTGCTAGAGGACAGAATAATTCACCCCTCCACTTT.

CDR3 sequence: CASSLTGRAYEQYF. The CDR3 DNA is TGTGCCAGCAGCTTAACGGGGCGCGCTTACGAGCAGTACTTC. J is TRBJ2-7 and V is TRBV7-6; D may be TRBD1 or TRBD2 (5 bases each). CDR1 SGHVS and CDR2 FNYEAQ come from the germline V gene. CDR3 length equals 14 residues. Trimming took 2 bases from V and 4 from J, leaving 12 bases between them.

The chain combines TRBV7-2 with TRBJ2-5; D is undetermined. V shed 1 base and J shed 2 bases, with 8 bases lying between them. This CDR3 is 14 amino acids long. Germline values: CDR1 SGHTA, CDR2 FQGNSA. CDR3: CASSLVAAQETQYF. For the CDR3, the DNA is TGTGCCAGCAGCTTAGTGGCGGCACAAGAGACCCAGTACTTC.

Ten or more counts support this clonotype. The chain recombines TRBV7-2 with TRBJ2-7; D gene ambiguous. The CDR3 has 13 residues. The germline V gene has CDR1 SGHTA and CDR2 FQGNSA. The ends were cut back, 2 bases at V and 4 bases at J, with 9 bases in the middle. The CDR3 DNA reads TGTGCCAGCAGCTTATCGCCTGTATACGAGCAGTACTTC. It translates to CASSLSPVYEQYF.

The rearrangement uses TRBV5-6 and TRBJ1-5; 10 bases fit TRBD1. Germline CDR1 reads SGHDT; CDR2 reads YYEEEE. This CDR3 has 15 residues. Germline trimming cut 4 bases from V and 5 bases from J; bases unmatched to any gene: 6. This CDR3 is CASSTSTGGDQPQHF. In nucleotides, the CDR3 is TGTGCCAGCAGCACCTCGACAGGGGGCGATCAGCCCCAGCATTTT. Complete variable domain (other parts from reference TRBV5-6 and TRBJ1-5): DAGVTQSPTHLIKTRGQQVTLRCSPKSGHDTVSWYQQALGQGPQFIFQYYEEEERQRGNFPDRFSGHQFPNYSSELNVNALLLGDSALYLCASSTSTGGDQPQHFGDGTRLSIL.

A remark on this clonotype: The conserved phenylalanine or tryptophan is not found at the CDR3 terminus, so this likely reflects a read error. The chain carries TRBV6-4 and TRBJ2-7, with D perhaps matching TRBD1 (5 bases). Germline V CDR1 and CDR2: MRHNA, SNTAGT. V lost 6 bases to trimming and J lost 2 bases, with 14 bases between them. The CDR3 is 14 amino acids. The CDR3 protein is CASRTPDITYEQYS. The CDR3 DNA follows: TGTGCCAGCAGAACACCGGACATAACCTACGAGCAGTACTCT.

Worth noting for this clonotype: A read error is likely, as this CDR3 ends without the conserved phenylalanine or tryptophan. The rearrangement uses TRBV6-4 and TRBJ2-7; 11 bases align to TRBD2. V gave up 6 bases and J gave up 3 bases; unmatched junction bases: 10. In germline, CDR1 is MRHNA, CDR2 SNTAGT. The CDR3 has 16 residues. As DNA, the CDR3 is TGTGCCAGCAGCTCCTCGACTAGCGGGGCTTACTACGAGCAGTACCTC. It translates to CASSSSTSGAYYEQYL.